What follows are 3 T cell receptor beta chains derived from one specimen sequenced in a study of shared clonotypes between healthy human individuals (TCRdb year 2020). Receptor libraries were prepared by the immunoSEQ multiplex PCR assay. TCRdb holds this immuneACCESS table with in-frame rearrangements only. Some clones are missing; in checked studies, unresolved V genes explain under half, and the rest has no known cause. The sample data list some 2,000,000 clones, and over 85% of these were observed just once. Jointly, the top ten make up 0.1% to 0.15% of the sample. The sequencing input was naive CD4+ T cells sorted from blood. This specimen's cell subset or site label, interpreted: CD45RA+ positively selected. The receptors shown here come from a man aged 18 to 29 in good health.

Points on this clone: Other DNA sequences in this specimen translate into the identical CDR3. The chain couples TRBV19 to TRBJ1-1, with 7 bases fitting TRBD1. Per germline, CDR1 LNHDA and CDR2 SQIVND (reference sequence). V shed 3 bases, J shed 1 base, and the junction held 2 bases outside the gene matches. There are 14 residues in the CDR3. The chain's CDR3 is CASSMRTGNTEAFF. DNA of the CDR3: TGTGCCAGTAGTATGAGGACAGGGAACACTGAAGCTTTCTTT.

The chain is built from TRBV30 and TRBJ2-3; tentatively, D is TRBD2 (6 bases). Germline V lookup: CDR1 GTSNPN, CDR2 SVGIG (reference sequence). The germline V and J ends were trimmed by 3 bases and 2 bases, with 15 bases remaining between them. This CDR3 comprises 15 residues. CDR3 sequence (DNA): TGTGCCTGGAGCCGCGGGGAGATTTCCACAGATACGCAGTATTTT. It specifies CAWSRGEISTDTQYF.

The chain is built from TRBV6-5 and TRBJ1-1; possible D gene TRBD1, 6 bases. The CDR3 is 15 amino acids. Germline values: CDR1 MNHEY, CDR2 SVGAGI. V lost 5 bases, J lost 1 base, and 14 bases lay in between. CDR3 DNA sequence: TGTGCCAGCAGTAAAGGGACACCCTGGAACACTGAAGCTTTCTTT. Its protein is CASSKGTPWNTEAFF.